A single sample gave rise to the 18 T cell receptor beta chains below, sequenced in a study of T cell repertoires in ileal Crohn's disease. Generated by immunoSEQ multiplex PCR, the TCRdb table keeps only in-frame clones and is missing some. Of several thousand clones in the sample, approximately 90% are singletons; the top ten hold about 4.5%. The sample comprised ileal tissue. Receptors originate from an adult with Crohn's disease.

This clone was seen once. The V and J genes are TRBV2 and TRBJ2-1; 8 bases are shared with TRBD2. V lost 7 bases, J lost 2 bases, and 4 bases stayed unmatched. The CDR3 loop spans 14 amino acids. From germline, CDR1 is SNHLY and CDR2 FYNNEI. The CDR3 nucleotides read TGTGCCAGCATGGGGCGGGGGGCCTACAATGAGCAGTTCTTC. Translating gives CASMGRGAYNEQFF.

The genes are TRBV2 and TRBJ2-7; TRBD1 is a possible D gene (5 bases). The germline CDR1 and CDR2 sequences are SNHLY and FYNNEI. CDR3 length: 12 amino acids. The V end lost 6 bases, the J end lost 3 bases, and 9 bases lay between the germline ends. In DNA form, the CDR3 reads TGTGCCAGCAGCGTACAGGACTACGAGCAGTACTTC. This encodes CASSVQDYEQYF.

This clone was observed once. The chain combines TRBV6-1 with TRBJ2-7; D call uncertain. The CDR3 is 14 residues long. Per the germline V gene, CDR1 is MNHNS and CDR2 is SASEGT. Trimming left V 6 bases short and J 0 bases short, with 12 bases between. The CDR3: CASRMTQSSYEQYF. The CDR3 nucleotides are TGTGCCAGCAGGATGACCCAGAGCTCCTACGAGCAGTACTTC.

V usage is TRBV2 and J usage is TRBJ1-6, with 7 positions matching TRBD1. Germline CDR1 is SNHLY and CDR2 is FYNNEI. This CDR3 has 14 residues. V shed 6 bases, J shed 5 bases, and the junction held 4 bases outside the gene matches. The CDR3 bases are TGTGCCAGCAGGGTACAGGGGAATAATTCACCCCTCCACTTT. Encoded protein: CASRVQGNNSPLHF.

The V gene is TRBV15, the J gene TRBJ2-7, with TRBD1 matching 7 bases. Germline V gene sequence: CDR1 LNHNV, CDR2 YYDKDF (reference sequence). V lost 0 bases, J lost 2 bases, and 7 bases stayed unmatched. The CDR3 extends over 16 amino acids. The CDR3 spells CATSRDLGTAAYEQYF. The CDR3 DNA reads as TGTGCCACCAGCAGAGATCTCGGGACAGCTGCCTACGAGCAGTACTTC.

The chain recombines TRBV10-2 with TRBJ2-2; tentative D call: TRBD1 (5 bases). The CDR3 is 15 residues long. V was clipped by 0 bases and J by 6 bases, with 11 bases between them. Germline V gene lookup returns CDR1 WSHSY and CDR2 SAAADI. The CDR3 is CASSESGRVPGELFF. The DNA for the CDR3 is TGCGCCAGCAGTGAGTCGGGCAGGGTCCCCGGGGAGCTGTTTTTT.

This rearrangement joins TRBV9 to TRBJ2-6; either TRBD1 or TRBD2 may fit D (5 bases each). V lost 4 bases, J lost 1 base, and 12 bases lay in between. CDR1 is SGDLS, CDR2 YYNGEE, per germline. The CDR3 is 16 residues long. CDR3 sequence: CASSPTGPSGANVLTF. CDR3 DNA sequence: TGTGCCAGCAGCCCCACGGGACCGTCTGGGGCCAACGTCCTGACTTTC.

CDR3: CASTGPGGTYEQYF. Written as DNA, the CDR3 is TGTGCCAGCACGGGGCCAGGGGGGACCTACGAGCAGTACTTC. This chain links TRBV25-1 with TRBJ2-7; maybe TRBD1 (7 bases). Germline assignment: CDR1 MGHDK and CDR2 SYGVNS. The CDR3 spans 14 residues. V shed 7 bases and J shed 2 bases, with 15 bases lying between them.

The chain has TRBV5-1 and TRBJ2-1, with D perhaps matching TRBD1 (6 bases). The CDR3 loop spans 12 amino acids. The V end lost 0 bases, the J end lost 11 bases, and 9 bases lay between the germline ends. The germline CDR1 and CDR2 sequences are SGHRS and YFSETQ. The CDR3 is CASSLEGDKQFF. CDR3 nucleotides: TGCGCCAGCAGCTTGGAGGGGGATAAGCAGTTCTTC.

CDR3 nucleotide sequence: TGTGCCAGCAATGGGCGGGGGGGCAACGAGCAGTACTTC. Translating it yields CASNGRGGNEQYF. The V and J genes are TRBV2 and TRBJ2-7; 9 bases line up with TRBD2. The CDR3 is made up of 13 amino acids. After removal of 7 bases from V and 5 bases from J, the junction contained 6 bases not matched to a gene. The germline V gene encodes CDR1 SNHLY and CDR2 FYNNEI.

The CDR3 region is CASSHRGRQGDGYTF. As DNA, the CDR3 is TGTGCCAGCAGCCACAGGGGCCGACAGGGGGACGGCTACACCTTC. This chain links TRBV6-1 with TRBJ1-2, with 9 positions matching TRBD1. The J segment lost 8 bases and the V segment lost 6 bases, leaving 13 bases of the junction unmatched. The CDR3 totals 15 residues. CDR1 MNHNS and CDR2 SASEGT come from the germline V gene.

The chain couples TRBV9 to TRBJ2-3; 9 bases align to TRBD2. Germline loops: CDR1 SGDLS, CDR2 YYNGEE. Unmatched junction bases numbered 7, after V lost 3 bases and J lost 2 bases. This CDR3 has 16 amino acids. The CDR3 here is CASSARLAANTDTQYF. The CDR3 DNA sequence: TGTGCCAGCAGCGCGCGACTAGCGGCAAACACAGATACGCAGTATTTT.

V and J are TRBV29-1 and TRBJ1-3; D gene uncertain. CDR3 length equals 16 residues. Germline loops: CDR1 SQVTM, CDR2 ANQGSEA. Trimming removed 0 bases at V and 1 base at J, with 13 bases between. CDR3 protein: CSVEDPGSQSGNTIYF. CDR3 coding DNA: TGCAGCGTTGAAGATCCGGGGAGCCAGTCTGGAAACACCATATATTTT.

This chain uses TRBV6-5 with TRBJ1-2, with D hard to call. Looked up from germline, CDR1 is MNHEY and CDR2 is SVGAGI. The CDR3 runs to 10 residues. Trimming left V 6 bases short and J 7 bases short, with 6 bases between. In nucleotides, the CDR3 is TGTGCCAGCAGCCGAGGTGGCTACACCTTC. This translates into CASSRGGYTF.

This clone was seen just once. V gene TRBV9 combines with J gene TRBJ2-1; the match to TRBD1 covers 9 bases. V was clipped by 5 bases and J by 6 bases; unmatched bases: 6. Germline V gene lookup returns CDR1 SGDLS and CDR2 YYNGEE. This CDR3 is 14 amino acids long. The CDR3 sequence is CASSTTGGLNEQFF. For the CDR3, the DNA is TGTGCCAGCAGTACGACAGGGGGACTCAATGAGCAGTTCTTC.

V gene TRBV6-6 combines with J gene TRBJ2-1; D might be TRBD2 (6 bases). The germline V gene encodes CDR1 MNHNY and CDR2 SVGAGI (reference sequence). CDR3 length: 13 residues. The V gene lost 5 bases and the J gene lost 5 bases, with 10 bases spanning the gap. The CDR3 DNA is TGTGCCAGCAGTCTGACTAGGGACAATGAGCAGTTCTTC. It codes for CASSLTRDNEQFF.

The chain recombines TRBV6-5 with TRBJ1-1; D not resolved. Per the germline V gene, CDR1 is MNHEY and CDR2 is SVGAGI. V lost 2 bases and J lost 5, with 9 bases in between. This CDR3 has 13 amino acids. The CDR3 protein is CASSYGEVTEAFF. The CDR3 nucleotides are TGTGCCAGCAGTTACGGGGAGGTTACTGAAGCTTTCTTT.

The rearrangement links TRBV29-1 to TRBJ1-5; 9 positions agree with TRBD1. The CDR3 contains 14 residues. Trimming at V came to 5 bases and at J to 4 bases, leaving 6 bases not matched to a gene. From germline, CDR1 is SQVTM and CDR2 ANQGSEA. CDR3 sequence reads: CSVPGTGTNQPQHF. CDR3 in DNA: TGCAGCGTTCCCGGGACAGGGACTAATCAGCCCCAGCATTTT.